This T cell receptor beta chain was profiled in a study of regulatory T cells in long-lasting Graves disease. Study details: Antithyroid drug use was under 3 months in newly diagnosed Graves' patients. Findings of the study overall: Sharing of public clonotypes was greater in persistent patients (around 3,000) than in new patients (around 880).

Time point here: newly diagnosed GD, antithyroid drugs for less than 3 months. There was RNA extracted from PBMCs, and the TCR library was made from it. Germline loops: CDR1 MNHEY, CDR2 SVGEGT. The CDR3 consists of 15 residues. With 4 bases clipped from V and 7 bases from J, the junction kept 12 bases outside the gene matches. Arm-PCR of CDR3 regions with iRepertoire HTBI primers generated TCR beta libraries. MiXCR, run by TCRdb on the multiplex PCR reads, gives a single entry per CDR3 protein. The data show some 230,000 distinct CDR3 sequences, approximately 20% seen once. Note on this clonotype: The antigen is not known.

The chain employs TRBV6-2 or TRBV6-3 and TRBJ2-5; 7 bases are a match to TRBD1. The material sequenced was peripheral blood mononuclear cells (PBMCs), taken at new diagnosis, from a patient treated with antithyroid drugs. The TCR comes from a female donor with Graves disease. CDR3 DNA sequence: TGTGCCAGCAGTTCTCTACAGGGGCTAGGATCGACCCAGTACTTC. It yields the protein CASSSLQGLGSTQYF.